In its sample, the clone carrying this T cell receptor beta chain was seen a few times. Its antigen is not identified. V gave up 7 bases and J gave up 9 bases; unmatched junction bases: 11. CDR3 length: 15 amino acids. Germline V gives CDR1 SGHVS, CDR2 FNYEAQ. The sample comes from a study of T-cell reconstitution after alpha-beta-depleted transplantation in children. Study observations and caveats: The origin of high day-60 TCRbeta diversity in some patients lay in surviving recipient T cells and thymic progenitors. One year post-transplant, T-cell counts and diversity were largely derived from T cells produced anew. By about two months after transplant, alpha-beta T cells reportedly arose from several hundred graft clones that had expanded.

Construction of the TCRbeta library involved unique molecular identifiers. TCRdb called the PCR reads again in MiXCR, with one record for every CDR3 protein. The profile shows approximately 1,000,000 distinct CDR3 sequences, around 30% of them singletons. V and J are TRBV7-6 and TRBJ2-1; 11 positions agree with TRBD1. The starting material was PBMCs, mostly from graft donor cells, obtained 360 days after TCRalphabeta/CD19-depleted stem cell transplant. The source is a boy under two years old who had a stem cell transplant for SCID, so the T cells may come from the graft donor. The chain's CDR3 is CASTKGTGGLGEQFF. As DNA, the CDR3 is TGTGCCAGCACCAAAGGGACAGGGGGGTTAGGTGAGCAGTTCTTC.